Many counts were recorded for the clone carrying this T cell receptor (beta chain). Its antigen remains unidentified. The data originate from a study of CD8+CD57+ T cells in acquired aplastic anemia. Study background: Each DNA sample taken from sorted CD4+ and CD8+ cells came to roughly 3.5 ug on average. Among healthy donors, CD4+ cells averaged around 10 million reads.

This CDR3 has 14 amino acids. The junction had 6 bases not matched to a gene; V was cut back by 6 bases and J by 3 bases. Study outcomes and limitations: Patients had about 31 CD8+ CDR3 sequences in common with controls (the shared set).

Genomic DNA constituted the template upon which TCR beta VDJ and CDR3 profiling was performed. One entry per CDR3 protein results from TCRdb running MiXCR on the reads. The data hold hundreds of thousands of distinct CDR3 sequences, with 60% to 80% observed a single time. Sequencing was performed on sorted CD4+, CD8+, or CD8+CD57+ T cells (not recorded which) from PBMCs. This chain joins TRBV12-3 or TRBV12-4 and TRBJ1-2, with 8 bases fitting TRBD1. The clonotype comes from a human donor in good health, serving as a control. The CDR3 protein is CASRTTGDDYGYTF. CDR3 DNA: TGTGCCAGCAGGACGACAGGGGACGACTATGGCTACACCTTC.